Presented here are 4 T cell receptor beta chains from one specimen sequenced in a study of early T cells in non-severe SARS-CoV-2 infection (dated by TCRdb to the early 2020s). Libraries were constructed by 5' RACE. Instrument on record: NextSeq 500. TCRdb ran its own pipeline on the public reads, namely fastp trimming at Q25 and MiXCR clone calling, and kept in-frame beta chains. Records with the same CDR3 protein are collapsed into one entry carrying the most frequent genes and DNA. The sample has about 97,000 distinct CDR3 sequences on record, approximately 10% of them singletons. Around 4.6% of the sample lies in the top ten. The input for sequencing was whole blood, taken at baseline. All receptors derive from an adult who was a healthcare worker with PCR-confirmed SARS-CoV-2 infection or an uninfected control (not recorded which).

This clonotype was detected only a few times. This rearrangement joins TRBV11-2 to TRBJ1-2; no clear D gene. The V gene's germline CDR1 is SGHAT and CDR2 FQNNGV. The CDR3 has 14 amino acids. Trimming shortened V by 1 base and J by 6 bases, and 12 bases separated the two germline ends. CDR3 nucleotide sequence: TGTGCCAGCAGCTTAGTTGGGGTTCCCGATGGCTACACCTTC. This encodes CASSLVGVPDGYTF. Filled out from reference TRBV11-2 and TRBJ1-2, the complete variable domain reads EAGVAQSPRYKIIEKRQSVAFWCNPISGHATLYWYQQILGQGPKLLIQFQNNGVVDDSQLPKDRFSAERLKGVDSTLKIQPAKLEDSAVYLCASSLVGVPDGYTFGSGTRLTVV.

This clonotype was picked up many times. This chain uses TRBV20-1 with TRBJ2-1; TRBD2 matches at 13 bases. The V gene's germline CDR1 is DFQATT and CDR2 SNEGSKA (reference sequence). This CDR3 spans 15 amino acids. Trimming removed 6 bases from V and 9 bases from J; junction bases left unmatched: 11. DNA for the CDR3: TGCAGTGCAACTCCGGGACTAGCGGGACGGGGTGAGCAGTTCTTC. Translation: CSATPGLAGRGEQFF.

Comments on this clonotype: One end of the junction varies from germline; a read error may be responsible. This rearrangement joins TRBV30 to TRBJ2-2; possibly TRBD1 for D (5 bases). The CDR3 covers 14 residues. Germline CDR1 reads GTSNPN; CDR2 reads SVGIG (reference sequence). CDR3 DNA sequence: TGTGTCTGGGTACAGGATTCGGACACCGGGGAGCTGTTTTTT. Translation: CVWVQDSDTGELFF.

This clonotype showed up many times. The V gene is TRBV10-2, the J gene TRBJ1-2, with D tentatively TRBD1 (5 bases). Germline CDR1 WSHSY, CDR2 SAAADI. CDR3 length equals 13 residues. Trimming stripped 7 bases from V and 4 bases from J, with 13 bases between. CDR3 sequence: CASMGRVGYGYTF. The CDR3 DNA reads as TGCGCCAGCATGGGCAGGGTCGGCTATGGCTACACCTTC.